The 21 T cell receptor beta chains in this list originate from one sample, sequenced in a study of early T cells in non-severe SARS-CoV-2 infection. Each CDR3 protein gets one entry after TCRdb re-called the 5' RACE reads with MiXCR. Of over 85,000 distinct CDR3 sequences listed, around 13% are singletons. The sample taken for sequencing was whole blood. The receptor set was obtained from an adult who was a healthcare worker with PCR-confirmed SARS-CoV-2 infection or an uninfected control (not recorded which).

The chain carries TRBV10-3 and TRBJ2-5; 7 nucleotides align to TRBD2. The CDR3 covers 16 residues. CDR1 and CDR2 (germline): ENHRY, SYGVKD. The junction had 9 bases not matched to a gene; V was cut back by 0 bases and J by 5 bases. CDR3 nucleotide sequence: TGTGCCATCAGTGAGTCGAGAGGGAGGGCCTCGGAGACCCAGTACTTC. Its translation is CAISESRGRASETQYF.

In its sample, this clonotype was seen many times. The CDR3 nucleotides are TGCAGCGCCTACAGGGTATATGGCTACACCTTC. Residues: CSAYRVYGYTF. This rearrangement joins TRBV29-1 to TRBJ1-2; the D gene is possibly TRBD1 (6 bases). CDR1 SQVTM and CDR2 ANQGSEA come from the germline V gene. This CDR3 has 11 residues. The V end lost 7 bases, the J end lost 5 bases, and 11 bases lay between the germline ends.

Remarks on this clonotype: The junction does not match germline at one end; this may be a read error. The genes are TRBV29-1 and TRBJ2-5, with D possibly being TRBD1 (5 bases). Germline V gene sequence: CDR1 SQVTM, CDR2 ANQGSEA. This CDR3 is built from 10 residues. CDR3: CSGGQETRYF. The CDR3 DNA is TGCAGCGGCGGACAAGAGACCCGGTACTTC.

A few counts support this clonotype. J is TRBJ2-6 and V is TRBV18; a possible D gene is TRBD2 (5 bases). This CDR3 has 16 amino acids. Trimming removed 5 bases from V and 1 base from J, with 12 bases in between. Germline loops: CDR1 KGHSH, CDR2 LQKENI. CDR3 in amino acids: CASSTARASGANVLTF. CDR3 bases: TGTGCCAGCTCAACGGCGAGGGCTTCTGGGGCCAACGTCCTGACTTTC.

The CDR3 region is CADPRPNYEQYF. In nucleotides, the CDR3 is TGTGCCGACCCGAGGCCTAACTACGAGCAGTACTTC. V is TRBV21-1 and J is TRBJ2-7. TRBV21-1 is described as a pseudogene. The CDR3 spans 12 residues.

V gene TRBV11-2 combines with J gene TRBJ2-5; D is unclear. The CDR3 extends over 17 amino acids. From germline, CDR1 is SGHAT and CDR2 FQNNGV. V was shortened by 1 base and J by 1 base, with 16 bases between the two germline ends. The CDR3 region has the DNA TGTGCCAGCAGCTTAGTGATGGCGGAAACGCCCCAAGAGACCCAGTACTTC. Translation: CASSLVMAETPQETQYF.

This clonotype came up a few times. CDR3 DNA sequence: TGTGCCAGCTCCCCTACCGCGGTCAGGGCCACGAACACTGAAGCTTTCTTT. Its protein is CASSPTAVRATNTEAFF. This rearrangement joins TRBV18 to TRBJ1-1, with TRBD1 as a possible D gene (5 bases). From germline, CDR1 is KGHSH and CDR2 LQKENI. Trimming took off 6 bases at V and 1 base at J, with 21 bases between the two ends. This CDR3 contains 17 residues.

This sequence joins TRBV5-1 and TRBJ2-1; 11 positions agree with TRBD1. Germline V CDR1 and CDR2: SGHRS, YFSETQ. Losses at the gene ends were 4 bases for V and 6 bases for J; bases not matched to a gene: 6. The CDR3 is made up of 15 amino acids. As DNA, the CDR3 is TGCGCCAGCAGCCTTGGACAGGGGGCCGTCAATGAGCAGTTCTTC. This translates into CASSLGQGAVNEQFF.

This clonotype was counted only a few times. The chain joins TRBV6-5 to TRBJ2-5, with TRBD2 matching over 8 bases. This CDR3 is 14 amino acids long. Unmatched junction bases numbered 8, after V lost 6 bases and J lost 5 bases. Germline V lookup: CDR1 MNHEY, CDR2 SVGAGI. CDR3 coding DNA: TGTGCCAGCAGCCCCGGGACTAGGTACGAGACCCAGTACTTC. Translation gives CASSPGTRYETQYF.

This clonotype was counted at least ten times. The J gene is TRBJ1-1, the V gene TRBV2; the D is unclear. V was pared by 6 bases and J by 0 bases, with 11 bases between. Per germline, CDR1 SNHLY and CDR2 FYNNEI. The CDR3 runs 14 residues. The CDR3 reads CASRDDGMNTEAFF. CDR3 sequence (DNA): TGTGCCAGCAGGGATGATGGCATGAACACTGAAGCTTTCTTT.

This clonotype was counted only a few times. This sequence joins TRBV5-4 and TRBJ2-5, with 8 bases identical to TRBD1. The CDR3 consists of 13 residues. Germline V lookup: CDR1 SGHNT, CDR2 YYREEE (reference sequence). The junction had 9 bases not matched to a gene; V was cut back by 9 bases and J by 5 bases. As DNA, the CDR3 is TGTGCCACCCGACAGGGGATTTCGGAGACCCAGTACTTC. Amino acid sequence: CATRQGISETQYF.

The rearrangement joins TRBV29-1 to TRBJ2-4; D is uncertain. Trimming removed 7 bases from V and 8 bases from J, with 12 bases in between. CDR3 length equals 11 residues. Germline V gene sequence: CDR1 SQVTM, CDR2 ANQGSEA. CDR3 amino acids: CSARLLDIQYF. The CDR3 bases are TGCAGCGCCCGTCTTTTAGACATTCAGTACTTC.

This clonotype was counted a few times. This sequence joins TRBV20-1 and TRBJ2-3; no clear D gene. Trimming removed 4 bases at V and 2 bases at J, with 7 bases between. The CDR3 length is 12 residues. Germline lookup yields CDR1 DFQATT and CDR2 SNEGSKA (reference sequence). This chain's CDR3 is CSATENTDTQYF. CDR3 coding DNA: TGCAGTGCTACAGAGAACACAGATACGCAGTATTTT.

Many counts were recorded for this clonotype. The chain links TRBV6-2 or TRBV6-3 to TRBJ1-1, with D perhaps matching TRBD1 (6 bases). This CDR3 comprises 13 residues. CDR1 is MNHEY and CDR2 is SVGEGT in the germline V gene. Deletions cut 6 bases from V and 1 base from J, with 9 bases between. The CDR3: CASRSQGNTEAFF. Written as DNA, the CDR3 is TGTGCCAGCAGATCACAGGGGAACACTGAAGCTTTCTTT.

This clonotype was seen ten or more times. V is TRBV29-1 and J is TRBJ1-1; 7 bases are a match to TRBD1. With V trimmed by 7 bases and J by 1 base, 3 bases remained unmatched. The CDR3 length is 12 residues. CDR1 SQVTM and CDR2 ANQGSEA come from the germline V gene. The CDR3 region is CSGGTANTEAFF. In DNA form, the CDR3 reads TGCAGCGGAGGGACAGCGAACACTGAAGCTTTCTTT.

This clonotype occurred many times. J is TRBJ2-2 and V is TRBV20-1, with 11 bases aligning to TRBD2. Germline V lookup: CDR1 DFQATT, CDR2 SNEGSKA (reference sequence). CDR3 length equals 17 residues. The junction had 7 bases not matched to a gene; V was cut back by 0 bases and J by 4 bases. As DNA, the CDR3 is TGCAGTGCTAGAGATCGGGCGGGACTAGCGGTCACCGGGGAGCTGTTTTTT. It is translated as CSARDRAGLAVTGELFF.

This clonotype was recorded at least ten times. This chain uses TRBV20-1 with TRBJ2-3; 16 bases match TRBD2. Germline assignment: CDR1 DFQATT and CDR2 SNEGSKA (reference sequence). V was pared by 3 bases and J by 4 bases, with 7 bases of the junction left unmatched. The CDR3 is 17 amino acids. CDR3 region: CSARLGLAGGPPDTQYF. DNA for the CDR3: TGCAGTGCTAGGTTGGGACTAGCGGGAGGGCCGCCAGATACGCAGTATTTT.

The chain joins TRBV14 to TRBJ1-2, with D possibly matching TRBD1 (5 bases). CDR3 length equals 14 residues. Germline CDR1 SGHDN, CDR2 FVKESK. Trimming left V 1 base short and J 2 bases short, with 8 bases between. The CDR3 region has the DNA TGTGCCAGCAGCCAAGGTTGGGGGAACTATGGCTACACCTTC. This gives the protein CASSQGWGNYGYTF.

The chain uses TRBV5-1 and TRBJ2-1, with unresolved D. The CDR3 is 15 residues long. From germline, CDR1 is SGHRS and CDR2 YFSETQ. V was trimmed by 1 base and J by 0 bases, leaving 8 bases between them. The CDR3 sequence: CASSLTPSSYNEQFF. In DNA, the CDR3 is TGCGCCAGCAGCTTGACCCCAAGCTCCTACAATGAGCAGTTCTTC.

A few counts support this clonotype. The chain has TRBV5-4 and TRBJ2-2; D assignment may be TRBD1 or TRBD2 (6 bases each). V was shortened by 3 bases and J by 4 bases, with 16 bases between the two germline ends. The CDR3 loop spans 16 amino acids. Per the germline V gene, CDR1 is SGHNT and CDR2 is YYREEE (reference sequence). CDR3 region: CASSSPEGGPTGELFF. The CDR3 DNA reads TGTGCCAGCAGCTCTCCCGAGGGGGGCCCCACCGGGGAGCTGTTTTTT.

This clonotype was seen at least ten times. The chain couples TRBV7-4 to TRBJ2-1; tentative D call: TRBD1 (5 bases). Germline assignment: CDR1 SGHVT and CDR2 SQSDAQ. Trimming removed 5 bases at V and 10 bases at J, with 15 bases between. The CDR3 sequence is 13 residues long. The CDR3 DNA sequence: TGTGCCAGCAGCCCCTCGATCTGGGGCGAGCAGTTCTTC. Translating gives CASSPSIWGEQFF. The full variable domain, in which reference TRBV7-4 and TRBJ2-1 provide the parts outside the CDR3, is GAGVSQSPRYKVAKRGRDVALRCDSISGHVTLYWYRQTLGQGSEVLTYSQSDAQRDKSGRPSGRFSAERPERSVSTLKIQRTEQGDSAVYLCASSPSIWGEQFFGPGTRLTVL.